The TCR beta chain described here comes from a study of blood T cell repertoires in COVID-19. The data were produced by immunoSEQ multiplex PCR, yet TCRdb's version contains in-frame clones alone and is incomplete. Among some 250,000 clones listed, roughly four fifths were seen once. Germline values: CDR1 ENHRY, CDR2 SYGVKD. There are 17 residues in the CDR3. V gave up 0 bases and J gave up 3 bases; unmatched junction bases: 8. This sequence joins TRBV10-3 and TRBJ2-4; 7 nucleotides agree with TRBD2. Sequencing used peripheral blood. This receptor was obtained from a man aged 45-60 years with active or convalescent COVID-19. CDR3 region: CAISESLAGRGKNIQYF. The CDR3 coding sequence is TGTGCCATCAGTGAGTCTTTAGCTGGGAGGGGCAAAAACATTCAGTACTTC.